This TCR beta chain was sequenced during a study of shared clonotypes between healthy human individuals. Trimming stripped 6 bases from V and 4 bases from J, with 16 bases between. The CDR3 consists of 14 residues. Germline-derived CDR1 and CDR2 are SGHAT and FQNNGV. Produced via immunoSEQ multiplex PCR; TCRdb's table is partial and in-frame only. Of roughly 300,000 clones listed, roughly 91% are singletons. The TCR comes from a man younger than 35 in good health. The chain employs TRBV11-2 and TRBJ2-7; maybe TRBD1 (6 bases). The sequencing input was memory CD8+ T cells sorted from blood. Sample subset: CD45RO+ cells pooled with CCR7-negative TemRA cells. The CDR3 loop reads CASRQGRGNYEQYF. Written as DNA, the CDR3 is TGTGCCAGCAGGCAGGGCAGGGGAAATTACGAGCAGTACTTC.